Listed below are T cell receptor beta chains from one sample, sequenced in a study of Ad26.COV2.S vaccination and SARS-CoV-2 variants. Sequencing used immunoSEQ multiplex PCR; TCRdb keeps in-frame clones, though not all of them. The table lists roughly 390,000 clones, about 88% of them singletons, with around 3.4% in the top ten. This material consisted of peripheral blood, taken in a trial of Ad26.COV2.S vaccine versus placebo. All receptors derive from a person between 18 and 65 years old who received the Ad26.COV2.S COVID-19 vaccine or a placebo. Each CDR3 is given with its conserved first and last residue. The D gene is left open where the match is weak. A clone size is listed for some rows: how often the clone was seen (once, few, many), or a class if it is expanded.

>TRBV2|.|TRBJ1-5|.
CASSEGSGIGQPQHF
TGTGCCAGCAGTGAAGGGAGCGGGATCGGACAGCCCCAGCATTTT
>TRBV6-5|.|TRBJ2-7|TRBD1
CASRFGQGDNEQYF
TGTGCCAGCCGCTTCGGACAGGGGGACAACGAGCAGTACTTC
>TRBV6-6|.|TRBJ2-7|.
CASSYSGGRSYEQYF
TGTGCCAGCAGTTACTCCGGGGGGCGGTCCTACGAGCAGTACTTC
>TRBV19|.|TRBJ1-3|.
CASSEGTANSGNTIYF
TGTGCCAGTAGTGAAGGGACCGCGAACTCTGGAAACACCATATATTTT
>TRBV5-1|.|TRBJ1-1|.
CASSLPNRDGEAFF
TGCGCCAGCAGCCTCCCAAACCGGGACGGTGAAGCTTTCTTT
>TRBV27|few|TRBJ1-1|.
CASSSLQVSATEAFF
TGTGCCAGCAGTTCCCTCCAGGTAAGCGCCACTGAAGCTTTCTTT
>TRBV29-1|few|TRBJ2-7|.
CSVEDEFRPYEQYF
TGCAGCGTTGAAGACGAATTCCGTCCCTACGAGCAGTACTTC
>TRBV19|.|TRBJ1-1|.
CASSPLPSFF
TGTGCCAGTAGCCCTCTTCCCTCGTTCTTT
>TRBV5-1|.|TRBJ1-1|.
CASSDEWVTEAFF
TGCGCCAGCAGCGATGAATGGGTCACTGAAGCTTTCTTT
>TRBV12-3/TRBV12-4|.|TRBJ1-2|TRBD1
CASSFQGGGYTF
TGTGCCAGCAGTTTCCAGGGGGGTGGCTACACCTTC
>TRBV7-2|.|TRBJ2-3|TRBD2
CASSLWGLALDTQYF
TGTGCCAGCAGCTTATGGGGACTAGCGTTGGATACGCAGTATTTT
>TRBV7-9|.|TRBJ2-1|.
CASSINSGRAGNEQFF
TGTGCCAGCAGCATCAATAGCGGTCGCGCAGGGAATGAGCAGTTCTTC
>TRBV2|.|TRBJ2-5|.
CASSYRQTKETQYF
TGTGCCAGCAGTTACCGACAGACAAAAGAGACCCAGTACTTC
>TRBV19|.|TRBJ2-5|.
CASSIGGQETQYF
TGTGCCAGTAGTATCGGGGGTCAAGAGACCCAGTACTTC
>TRBV2|.|TRBJ2-1|.
CASSHGTPGEQFF
TGTGCCAGCAGTCACGGGACTCCTGGTGAGCAGTTCTTC
>TRBV2|few|TRBJ2-7|TRBD1
CASRGTGSYEQYF
TGTGCCAGCAGGGGGACAGGGTCCTACGAGCAGTACTTC
>TRBV5-1|.|TRBJ2-5|.
CASSFQGILQETQYF
TGCGCCAGCAGCTTCCAGGGGATACTACAAGAGACCCAGTACTTC
>TRBV19|once|TRBJ1-2|TRBD1
CASSIRQGANRGYTF
TGTGCCAGTAGTATACGACAGGGGGCCAATCGGGGCTACACCTTC
>TRBV18|.|TRBJ2-2|TRBD2
CASSQTSSGTNTGELFF
TGTGCCAGCTCACAAACGTCTAGCGGGACTAACACCGGGGAGCTGTTTTTT
>TRBV2|.|TRBJ1-5|.
CASSERQGTTGQPQHF
TGTGCCAGCAGTGAACGGCAGGGGACGACGGGACAGCCCCAGCATTTT
>TRBV7-2|once|TRBJ2-7|TRBD1
CASTDQGASWDEQYF
TGTGCCAGCACCGACCAGGGGGCCAGTTGGGACGAGCAGTACTTC
>TRBV14|few|TRBJ2-7|.
CASSLGIQLYEQYF
TGTGCCAGCAGCCTAGGGATACAGCTCTACGAGCAGTACTTC
>TRBV4-3|.|TRBJ1-1|.
CASSQDLELNTEAFF
TGCGCCAGCAGCCAAGATCTTGAGCTTAACACTGAAGCTTTCTTT
>TRBV7-9|.|TRBJ2-1|TRBD1
CASSLGGQGNNEQFF
TGTGCCAGCAGCTTAGGGGGACAGGGGAACAATGAGCAGTTCTTC
>TRBV7-9|.|TRBJ1-1|.
CASSSQGENTEAFF
TGTGCCAGCAGCTCACAGGGAGAGAACACTGAAGCTTTCTTT
>TRBV6-5|.|TRBJ1-1|.
CASSRAGQVNTEAFF
TGTGCCAGCAGTAGAGCAGGGCAGGTCAACACTGAAGCTTTCTTT
>TRBV5-4|.|TRBJ2-5|TRBD2
CASSRTAGGQETQYF
TGTGCCAGCAGCCGCACAGCGGGGGGGCAAGAGACCCAGTACTTC
>TRBV5-1|.|TRBJ2-7|.
CASSLDRDEQYF
TGCGCCAGCAGCTTGGACAGGGACGAGCAGTACTTC
>TRBV4-1|few|TRBJ1-3|.
CASSQLRRGTGNTIYF
TGCGCCAGCAGCCAACTACGTCGGGGAACTGGAAACACCATATATTTT
>TRBV6-6|.|TRBJ1-2|.
CASRRGTGAYGYTF
TGTGCCAGCAGACGAGGGACGGGGGCCTATGGCTACACCTTC
>TRBV5-6|.|TRBJ1-6|TRBD1
CASSIRGRNSPLHF
TGTGCCAGCAGCATCAGGGGGCGGAATTCACCCCTCCACTTT
>TRBV5-6|.|TRBJ1-2|.
CASSLLQGNYGYTF
TGTGCCAGCAGCTTACTACAGGGTAACTATGGCTACACCTTC
>TRBV19|.|TRBJ1-2|.
CASSIGSPYGYTF
TGTGCCAGTAGTATTGGCAGTCCCTATGGCTACACCTTC
>TRBV7-2|.|TRBJ2-3|TRBD2
CASSLGASGADTQYF
TGTGCCAGCAGCTTAGGGGCTAGCGGGGCAGATACGCAGTATTTT
>TRBV6-2/TRBV6-3|once|TRBJ1-5|.
CASSPLLEQGDQPQHF
TGTGCCAGCAGCCCTCTTCTCGAACAGGGCGATCAGCCCCAGCATTTT
>TRBV19|.|TRBJ1-3|TRBD1
CASSPEGQSNTIYF
TGTGCCAGTAGTCCGGAGGGACAGTCTAACACCATATATTTT
>TRBV5-1|.|TRBJ2-1|.
CASSLTPSSYNEQFF
TGCGCCAGCAGCTTGACACCTAGCTCCTACAATGAGCAGTTCTTC
>TRBV7-2|.|TRBJ2-1|TRBD2
CASSRTSGIAYNEQFF
TGTGCCAGCAGCCGGACTAGCGGAATAGCCTACAATGAGCAGTTCTTC
>TRBV19|.|TRBJ2-3|TRBD2
CASSIDSGAGDTQYF
TGTGCCAGTAGTATAGATAGCGGGGCCGGAGATACGCAGTATTTT
>TRBV3-1/TRBV3-2|.|TRBJ2-2|.
CASRLDGNPGELFF
TGTGCCAGCAGATTGGACGGGAACCCCGGGGAGCTGTTTTTT
>TRBV18|.|TRBJ1-1|TRBD1
CASSPTHVGQGSTEAFF
TGTGCCAGCTCACCAACCCACGTAGGACAGGGGAGCACTGAAGCTTTCTTT
>TRBV3-1/TRBV3-2|few|TRBJ1-6|.
CASSQVVGLGNSPLHF
TGTGCCAGCAGCCAAGTCGTTGGCCTGGGGAATTCACCCCTCCACTTT
>TRBV7-2|.|TRBJ2-2|.
CASSRTGTNTGELFF
TGTGCCAGCAGCCGGACGGGGACGAACACCGGGGAGCTGTTTTTT
>TRBV4-1|.|TRBJ2-3|TRBD2
CASSQAAGTSNTDTQYF
TGCGCCAGCAGCCAAGCCGCCGGGACTAGCAACACAGATACGCAGTATTTT
>TRBV5-4|.|TRBJ2-5|TRBD2
CASSFLAGGQETQYF
TGTGCCAGCAGTTTCCTAGCGGGGGGCCAAGAGACCCAGTACTTC
>TRBV4-1|.|TRBJ1-2|.
CASSYGTEDGYTF
TGCGCCAGCAGCTATGGGACCGAAGATGGCTACACCTTC
>TRBV5-1|.|TRBJ2-7|.
CASSLGTGTYEQYF
TGCGCCAGCAGCTTGGGCACAGGGACCTACGAGCAGTACTTC
>TRBV19|.|TRBJ1-1|.
CASTGYGTEAFF
TGTGCCAGTACAGGGTACGGGACTGAAGCTTTCTTT
>TRBV4-1|.|TRBJ1-2|.
CASSQVPGLRYGYTF
TGCGCCAGCAGCCAAGTACCAGGGCTTCGCTACGGCTACACCTTC
>TRBV13|.|TRBJ2-3|TRBD2
CASSPGLASTDTQYF
TGTGCCAGCAGCCCGGGACTAGCGAGCACAGATACGCAGTATTTT
>TRBV5-1|.|TRBJ2-1|TRBD2
CASSLAGGFNNEQFF
TGCGCCAGCAGCTTAGCGGGGGGGTTCAACAATGAGCAGTTCTTC